This passage covers 23 T cell receptor beta chains from one sample sequenced in a study of read filtering for tumor transcriptome and immune sequencing. The library was built from about 0.4 ug RNA with molecular barcoded adaptors for alpha/delta and beta/gamma chains. TCRdb called the reads again in MiXCR, with one record for every CDR3 protein. Of about 24,000 distinct CDR3 sequences listed, less than 25% were seen once; the top ten hold under 20%. The source material was a population of CD138-negative cells sorted from bone marrow. These receptors all come from a donor aged 40 or over with multiple myeloma.

Comment on this clonotype: Germline and junction disagree at one end, which may indicate a read error. V is TRBV28 and J is TRBJ1-5; no definite D call. Germline loops: CDR1 MDHEN, CDR2 SYDVKM. The CDR3 extends over 12 amino acids. CDR3 DNA sequence: TGTTCCAGCAGTATCTTACATCAGCCCCAGCATTTT. Protein product: CSSSILHQPQHF.

This clonotype showed up just a few times. DNA for the CDR3: TGCGCCAGCAGCTTGGTGGCATCGGGCAGCGGGAGTTTGGATGAGCAGTTCTTC. Protein: CASSLVASGSGSLDEQFF. The genes are TRBV5-1 and TRBJ2-1; 8 nucleotides match TRBD2. The CDR3 runs to 18 residues. After removal of 0 bases from V and 8 bases from J, the junction contained 16 bases not matched to a gene. Germline CDR1 SGHRS, CDR2 YFSETQ.

This clonotype was detected ten times or more. The gene calls are TRBV28 and TRBJ2-3, with D hard to call. Germline V gene sequence: CDR1 MDHEN, CDR2 SYDVKM. V lost 5 bases to trimming and J lost 5 bases, with 8 bases between them. This CDR3 is built from 12 residues. The CDR3 coding sequence is TGTGCCAGCAGTGCGGCCAGAGATACGCAGTATTTT. It encodes CASSAARDTQYF.

This clonotype has at least ten counts. The rearrangement joins TRBV20-1 to TRBJ2-1, with 7 bases matching TRBD2. CDR1 and CDR2 (germline): DFQATT, SNEGSKA (reference sequence). The CDR3 length is 15 residues. J lost 7 bases, V lost 3 bases, and 12 bases had no gene match. The CDR3 here is CSASSWGRAGNEQFF. CDR3 nucleotides: TGCAGTGCTAGTAGTTGGGGGAGGGCCGGTAATGAGCAGTTCTTC.

V is TRBV5-1 and J is TRBJ1-4, with D uncertain. The J call may not be correct, given that the DNA end is closer to TRBJ2-3. The length of the CDR3 is 14 residues. The V gene's germline CDR1 is SGHRS and CDR2 YFSETQ. The chain's CDR3 is CASSLGHGSDTQYF. CDR3 DNA: TGCGCCAGCAGCTTGGGACATGGCTCAGATACGCAGTATTTT.

This clonotype was detected ten times or more. Here the CDR3 reads CASSPLTSASTDTQYF. The CDR3 nucleotides are TGTGCCAGCAGCCCCTTAACTAGCGCCAGCACAGATACGCAGTATTTT. The J gene is TRBJ2-3, the V gene TRBV4-2; 7 nucleotides match TRBD2. The J segment lost 0 bases and the V segment lost 4 bases, leaving 7 bases of the junction unmatched. Germline CDR1 and CDR2: LGHNA and YNFKEQ. The CDR3 length is 16 residues.

There are many counts of this clonotype. This sequence joins TRBV18 and TRBJ2-1, with TRBD2 identical over 14 bases. J was trimmed by 6 bases and V by 2 bases; bases with no gene match: 9. The CDR3 totals 18 residues. Germline lookup yields CDR1 KGHSH and CDR2 LQKENI. CDR3 sequence (DNA): TGTGCCAGCTCACCAGGACTAGCGGGAGGAGAAGTGGTCAATGAGCAGTTCTTC. It codes for CASSPGLAGGEVVNEQFF.

Of note for this clonotype: A clone one base away is much larger, so this may be a read error. The conserved phenylalanine or tryptophan is not found at the CDR3 terminus, so this likely reflects a read error. The J gene is TRBJ2-1, the V gene TRBV6-2 or TRBV6-3; 11 bases map to TRBD1. Germline loops: CDR1 MNHEY, CDR2 SVGEGT. There are 14 residues in the CDR3. The CDR3 DNA reads as TGCGCCAGCAGAGGACAGGGGGCATACAATGAGCAGTTCTAC. Translation: CASRGQGAYNEQFY.

This clonotype was seen more than once but under ten times. An end of the junction does not agree with germline; a read error may underlie this. The chain carries TRBV7-9 and TRBJ2-5; 9 bases align to TRBD2. Germline CDR1 reads SEHNR; CDR2 reads FQNEAQ (reference sequence). The CDR3 is made up of 16 amino acids. CDR3 residues: CASSLRLAVVPETQCF. The CDR3 nucleotides read TGTGCCAGCAGCCTAAGACTAGCGGTTGTTCCAGAGACCCAGTGCTTC.

Note on this clonotype: A much larger clonotype is one base distant, so this may be a read error. The CDR3 coding sequence is TGTGCCACCGGTGATTTGCATGCGGGAGCAGAGACCCAGTACTTC. Translating gives CATGDLHAGAETQYF. The rearrangement uses TRBV24-1 and TRBJ2-5; the match to TRBD2 covers 7 bases. Germline assignment: CDR1 KGHDR and CDR2 SFDVKD. This CDR3 is 15 amino acids long.

This clonotype showed up many times. The chain combines TRBV6-5 with TRBJ2-7; D not resolved. This CDR3 is 12 amino acids long. Germline CDR1 MNHEY, CDR2 SVGAGI. Deletions cut 2 bases from V and 4 bases from J, with 6 bases between. This CDR3 reads CASSYDGYEQYF. CDR3 sequence (DNA): TGTGCCAGCAGTTACGACGGTTACGAGCAGTACTTC.

The V and J genes are TRBV4-1 and TRBJ1-2; 7 bases fit TRBD1. V lost 0 bases and J lost 5; bases outside the gene matches: 6. Germline CDR1 and CDR2: MGHRA and YSYEKL. The CDR3 contains 15 residues. The CDR3 bases are TGCGCCAGCAGCCAAGAAGCCACAGGGGAATATGGCTACACCTTC. It codes for CASSQEATGEYGYTF.

This clonotype was recorded at least ten times. The chain couples TRBV27 to TRBJ2-3; 8 positions match TRBD2. The J segment lost 5 bases and the V segment lost 5 bases, leaving 9 bases of the junction unmatched. The germline gives CDR1 MNHEY, CDR2 SMNVEV (reference sequence). The CDR3 totals 15 residues. The CDR3 protein is CASSPGLEVVDTQYF. In nucleotides, the CDR3 is TGTGCCAGCAGTCCGGGACTAGAGGTGGTAGATACGCAGTATTTT.

Ten or more counts support this clonotype. This CDR3 reads CASSIGTSGSGELFF. The CDR3 nucleotides read TGCGCCAGCAGCATCGGCACTAGCGGATCCGGGGAGCTGTTTTTT. This chain uses TRBV5-1 with TRBJ2-2; TRBD2 matches 8 bases. V shed 4 bases and J 6 bases; nucleotides not matched to a gene: 8. The CDR3 is made up of 15 amino acids. CDR1 and CDR2 from the germline V gene are SGHRS and YFSETQ.

This clonotype was detected ten times or more. This chain uses TRBV3-1 with TRBJ2-3; possibly TRBD2 for D (6 bases). Germline lookup yields CDR1 LGHDT and CDR2 YNNKEL (reference sequence). Trimming removed 0 bases from V and 8 bases from J, with 9 bases in between. The CDR3 runs to 13 residues. Written as DNA, the CDR3 is TGTGCCAGCAGCCAAGATGAGGGACTTACGCAGTATTTT. It is translated as CASSQDEGLTQYF.

This clonotype was observed at least ten times. The chain uses TRBV7-6 and TRBJ2-1, with D unresolved. Germline V gives CDR1 SGHVS, CDR2 FNYEAQ. V shed 1 base and J shed 5 bases, with 6 bases lying between them. CDR3 size: 13 residues. CDR3 sequence reads: CASSLGLHNEQFF. DNA of the CDR3: TGTGCCAGCAGCTTAGGACTCCACAATGAGCAGTTCTTC.

This clonotype was found many times. The chain combines TRBV6-5 with TRBJ2-2, with D possibly TRBD1 on 6 matching bases. Germline CDR1 is MNHEY and CDR2 is SVGAGI. With 6 bases removed from V and 7 bases from J, the gap between germline ends came to 15 bases. This CDR3 region has 14 residues. CDR3 nucleotide sequence: TGTGCCAGCAGACTCAGGACAGTGATCGGGGAGCTGTTTTTT. Protein: CASRLRTVIGELFF.

As for this clonotype: The CDR3 ends on some other residue instead of the conserved phenylalanine or tryptophan, so this is likely a read error. It is unclear where the CDR3 begins or ends on the DNA, so no DNA is shown, and the CDR3 is as TCRdb lists it. V and J are TRBV5-1 and TRBJ2-1; the DNA was not compared with TRBD2, the D call given in the table. Ends included, the CDR3 has 13 residues. Germline CDR1 reads SGHRS; CDR2 reads YFSETQ. CDR3 loop: CASSLGLAQGSFL.

This clonotype was seen a handful of times. The J gene is TRBJ2-1, the V gene TRBV11-2; 9 bases line up with TRBD2. CDR1 and CDR2 (germline): SGHAT, FQNNGV. The CDR3 extends over 16 amino acids. J was trimmed by 4 bases and V by 4 bases; bases with no gene match: 8. The CDR3 region is CASSSRLAALYNEQFF. CDR3 DNA sequence: TGTGCCAGCAGCTCACGACTAGCGGCTCTATACAATGAGCAGTTCTTC.

This clonotype was seen ten or more times. The chain is built from TRBV12-3 or TRBV12-4 and TRBJ1-2; maybe TRBD1 (5 bases). CDR3 length: 15 residues. V lost 6 bases and J 4 bases, leaving 18 bases between the germline ends. CDR3 sequence (DNA): TGTGCCAGCAGCCGCCCCATGTTAGGGGTCTATGGCTACACCTTC. Encoded protein: CASSRPMLGVYGYTF.

As to this clonotype: Germline is not matched at one junction end, which may reflect a read error. V usage is TRBV15 and J usage is TRBJ2-1, with 11 bases fitting TRBD2. Germline values: CDR1 LNHNV, CDR2 YYDKDF (reference sequence). The CDR3 is 15 residues long. CDR3 residues: CATSRELAGVNERFF. The DNA of the CDR3 is TGTGCCACCAGCAGAGAACTAGCGGGAGTCAACGAGCGGTTCTTC. The full variable domain, completed using reference TRBV15 and TRBJ2-1, is DAMVIQNPRYQVTQFGKPVTLSCSQTLNHNVMYWYQQKSSQAPKLLFHYYDKDFNNEADTPDNFQSRRPNTSFCFLDIRSPGLGDTAMYLCATSRELAGVNERFFGPGTRLTVL.

This clonotype was seen repeatedly, ten times or more. This sequence joins TRBV5-1 and TRBJ1-1, with 12 bases matching TRBD1. Looked up from germline, CDR1 is SGHRS and CDR2 is YFSETQ. With V trimmed by 4 bases and J by 4 bases, 5 bases remained unmatched. The CDR3 has 15 residues. The CDR3 coding sequence is TGCGCCAGCAGCGGGGGACAGGGGGCGCGCACTGAAGCTTTCTTT. Its protein product is CASSGGQGARTEAFF.

Relative to its sample, this clonotype is medium-sized. V and J are TRBV5-1 and TRBJ2-5; no clear D. This CDR3 comprises 13 residues. Trimming took 2 bases from V and 0 from J, leaving 5 bases between them. Germline V lookup: CDR1 SGHRS, CDR2 YFSETQ. CDR3 DNA: TGCGCCAGCAGCTTAGAGTACCAAGAGACCCAGTACTTC. Its protein is CASSLEYQETQYF.